This T cell receptor (beta chain) was identified during a study of CD8 T cells in ankylosing spondylitis. Quantitative 5'-RACE with molecular barcodes produced the TCR beta libraries. TCRdb re-called the 5' RACE reads with MiXCR, one entry per CDR3 protein. The data hold about 130,000 distinct CDR3 sequences, with around 9.7% observed a single time. This clonotype turned up a few times. The V gene lost 3 bases and the J gene lost 7 bases, with 16 bases spanning the gap. Germline values: CDR1 ENHRY, CDR2 SYGVKD. The CDR3 is made up of 15 amino acids. Sequences were obtained from blood, either unsorted or a sorted T cell fraction (not recorded which). This chain joins TRBV10-3 and TRBJ2-1; D may be TRBD2 (6 bases). This sequence originates from a male donor with ankylosing spondylitis or in good health (not recorded which). CDR3: CAISDSGELGNEQFF. For the CDR3, the DNA is TGTGCCATCAGTGATTCGGGAGAGCTAGGGAATGAGCAGTTCTTC.